This T cell receptor (beta chain) was sequenced for a study of cytomegalovirus exposure and HLA in healthy donors (dated by TCRdb to 2016 to 2017). The study in broad terms: An earlier analysis of roughly 500 of the donors reported 250 to 350 Gb of sequence data and roughly 110 million unique TCR beta sequences from roughly 200 million T cells. Around 320 gigabases of sequencing data and 70 million to 85 million unique TCR sequences were included in an early release covering several hundred HLA-typed donors. The genetic ancestry cluster associated with self-reported Caucasian donors included roughly four fifths of the roughly 360 genotyped donors. The study aimed to test whether signatures of past pathogen exposure could be identified by cataloging public T cell receptors. Using immunosequencing, the study profiled T cell repertoires from approximately 700 subjects and related those repertoires to cytomegalovirus serostatus. Besides the first cohort of approximately 710 subjects, a separate validation cohort made up of roughly 130 different subjects was used. High-throughput TCR immunosequencing, statistical association of individual TCRs with disease status, and machine learning were combined to predict cytomegalovirus infection status. A later analysis re-examined previously published TCR beta repertoires from just over 650 donors and added high-resolution HLA genotyping to investigate patterns of TCR occurrence. The later analysis used no new phenotypic data to find candidate immune exposures, relying instead on TCR beta sequences and their occurrence across donors. To decide whether each TCR beta V gene segment behaved as functional or pseudogenic, an earlier analysis of 587 of the donors relied on high-throughput TCR beta sequencing. Donor age, sex, ethnicity and CMV serostatus were compiled alongside the repertoire data. A later genetic analysis took genome-wide SNP genotypes for about three fifths of the roughly 700 donors and used that subset as a discovery cohort. Every repertoire in the discovery cohort had been generated on one and the same sequencing platform. Class I and class II HLA loci were covered by the typing at four-digit resolution. Typing coverage varied by locus: about 620-630 donors for A, B, C, DRB1 and DQB1; around 560 for DQA1; some 610 for DPA1; more than 450 for DPB1. Four to six DR-DQ haplotypes were handled as single units for association and clustering, since linkage in the cohort was strong. On average, around 240,000 unique TCR beta nucleotide sequences were sequenced per donor among several hundred genotyped donors of the cohort, with around 19% of those sequences being non-productive. General findings and caveats noted by the study authors: The cohort was sequenced for TCR beta chains only, and without alpha or paired-chain data the features that could be detected were limited. A later analysis found that most CMV-associated TCR beta chains appeared HLA-restricted, with HLA associations seemingly driven largely by CMV exposure. Immune exposure information for the cohort was limited to CMV serostatus. The sequencing pipeline was judged likely to have produced a cluster of highly shared sequence variants as a technical artifact. In vitro tests confirmed that a few of the cytomegalovirus-associated TCR beta chains recognize cytomegalovirus antigens. A further reported finding was that TCR beta sequences accurately predicted the HLA-A and HLA-B alleles for most subjects in the first cohort. Compared with equally common non-associated chains, HLA-associated TCR beta chains in a later analysis were more clonally expanded and had lower generation probabilities. V-gene and J-gene trimming of TCR beta chains was associated with a missense DCLRE1C variant in a later genetic analysis, and the association was replicated in an independent cohort. According to the authors, the approach could potentially be generalized to other disease states and immunological phenotypes. Because counts were too low, some 16 rarely observed V segments, including chromosome 9 orphons, were excluded from the earlier analysis of 587 of the donors. In a later analysis, the rate of TCR association differed among HLA loci, with DRB1 alleles having the most associated TCRs and HLA-C alleles having the fewest. Specific HLA alleles were associated with roughly 16,000 TCR beta sequences at a false discovery rate of 0.05 in a later analysis. Linkage disequilibrium might explain the correlated functional status among segregating V segments, but an unknown experimental factor could not be excluded. In a later analysis, several top co-occurrence clusters were reported to appear linked to parvovirus B19, influenza, CMV and Epstein-Barr virus. Across donors, most TCR sequences were observed very rarely, whereas some public TCRs were present in many individuals. An earlier analysis of around 540 of the donors showed that most TCR beta V segments appeared in productive rearrangements either about 87% or about 30% of the time, which broadly matched IMGT annotations. Some IMGT-functional V segments, including TRBV6-2 and TRBV6-3, could not be distinguished by the 87-base-pair reads and were therefore excluded. When HLA alleles, especially DR and DQ, strongly co-occurred, TCR associations were difficult to assign to individual alleles. Because HLA typing was unavailable for some donors at each locus, only the typed subset was used in association tests. Roughly uniform sequencing depth across donors was assumed in presence/absence analyses, although this assumption may not hold. A total of roughly 160 TCR beta chains were listed by the study as associated with cytomegalovirus. According to a later genetic analysis, donors in an Asian-associated ancestry cluster had fewer N-insertions in productive TCRs than the approximately 690-donor mean. The classifier was reported to diagnose cytomegalovirus status with high specificity and sensitivity in both the original cohort and the validation cohort.

Trimming leaves V shorter by 4 bases and J shorter by 4 bases, with the junction holding 6 bases beyond the gene matches. The germline V gene provides CDR1 SGHRS and CDR2 YFSETQ. Spanning cysteine to phenylalanine, the CDR3 consists of 14 amino acids. The entry retains the CDR3 DNA only, 42 bases that are in frame from base 1. Worth noting for this clone: It has no known antigen specificity. Base quality data are lacking; no much larger clone is found one base away.

The method behind the library was the immunoSEQ multiplex PCR assay. The multiplex PCR relied on a mix of 60 forward primers for TCR Vbeta segments and 13 reverse primers for TCR Jbeta segments. The CDR3 region of rearranged TCR beta genes was amplified from genomic DNA by a multiplex PCR assay. Amplified TCR beta libraries were sequenced as 87-base-pair reads on the Illumina HiSeq System. Under the source paper's analysis protocol: A later analysis tallied tens of millions of unique TCR beta chains across the 666 repertoires, and some 12 million of those chains were shared by two or more donors. Raw reads were error-corrected and collapsed into unique sequences with a nearest-neighbor algorithm that merged closely related sequences to remove PCR and sequencing errors. V, D and J gene segments were assigned by aligning CDR3 sequences to IMGT reference sequences. Each retained sequence needed at least a six-nucleotide match to both a V gene segment and a J gene segment. A rearrangement counted as productive if the CDR3 had no stop codons and remained in frame with V and J, and every other rearrangement counted as non-productive. CDR3 was defined according to IMGT convention as the region running from the second conserved V-encoded cysteine to the conserved J-encoded phenylalanine. Sequences without an unambiguous match to a single V gene segment were excluded from the earlier analysis of 450 to 750 of the donors. In an earlier analysis of 450 to 700 of the donors, V segments were called functional above 56.7% productive rearrangements and were called segregating when the between-donor standard deviation exceeded 5%. A statistical classification framework was built to diagnose cytomegalovirus status from the catalog of TCR beta chain sequences. V and J gene assignment, in a later analysis, came from comparing TCR nucleotide sequences with IMGT/GENE-DB human TR gene sequences. A later analysis assigned CDR3 sequences and most-parsimonious VDJ recombination scenarios with the TCRdist pipeline. In a later analysis, every TCR beta chain was defined by the combination of its CDR3 amino acid sequence and its V-gene family, and reads without a unique V-gene family were dropped. To address suspected cross-contamination and a sequencing artifact, a later analysis removed a few hundred highly shared, low-generation-probability nucleotide sequences. In a later analysis, a clonal expansion index was calculated for each public chain from normalized within-repertoire ranks of inferred template counts. In a later analysis, generation probabilities were computed with a VDJ recombination model fitted to out-of-frame rearrangements, and the resulting probabilities were checked against IGoR. Hypergeometric tests were used in a later analysis to score TCR-TCR, TCR-HLA and TCR-CMV co-occurrence, with a repertoire-size bias correction applied to the TCR pairs. To estimate false discovery rates, a later analysis permuted the HLA or CMV assignments 20 times. In a later analysis, co-occurring TCRs were grouped using DBSCAN, with TCRdist sequence similarity added in when clustering inside HLA-allele-positive subsets. Repertoires with fewer than 30,000 or more than 120,000 public chains, plus five repertoires with anomalous nucleotide sharing, were excluded from co-occurrence clustering. This immuneACCESS table, as held by TCRdb, lists in-frame sequences with V and J called but not all clones. Of the missing ones, under half trace to an unresolved V gene in checked studies; the others have no known cause. The V and J calls and clone size were taken over from that table, and D and trimming were inferred from the DNA. This sample has about 190,000 clones in its table, and 75% to 90% of those were observed once. The ten largest make up 1.2% of the sample.

In total, 630 or so healthy bone marrow donors made up the cohort. At the time of sampling, every cohort member was nominally healthy, though immune exposures that went unrecorded were likely present. The donor was CMV seronegative and was included in the group of 352 seronegative cohort members. A peripheral blood sample was provided by each donor, and peripheral blood mononuclear cells were used for TCR beta sequencing. The Qiagen DNeasy Blood Extraction Kit was used to extract genomic DNA from the blood cell samples. The chain couples TRBV5-1 to TRBJ2-7; TRBD1 agrees with 9 junctional bases. Sequenced material: PBMCs. The TCR sequence derives from a boy between 2 and 10 years old in good health and CMV-seronegative. The CDR3: CASSLRDRVYEQYF. Read as DNA, the sequence is TGCGCCAGCAGCCTCCGGGACAGGGTTTACGAGCAGTACTTC.